There are many counts of the clone carrying this TCR beta chain. These data are taken from a study of T-cell reconstitution after alpha-beta-depleted transplantation in children. The TCRbeta library incorporated unique molecular identifiers. TCRdb reanalysed the PCR reads using MiXCR and keeps one entry per CDR3 protein. The data contain some 600,000 distinct CDR3 sequences, about 15% of them seen just once; the ten biggest clones take up 0.85% to 1.3%. The CDR3 has 18 amino acids. Germline V gene data show CDR1 as MNHEY and CDR2 as SVGAGI. Trimming took 0 bases from V and 2 from J, leaving 18 bases between them.

The chain has TRBV6-5 and TRBJ2-3; D may be TRBD2 (5 bases). The TCR was taken from a human donor who donated a stem cell graft to a child with acute myeloid leukemia. The specimen was PBMCs from the stem cell graft donor, collected from the stem cell graft. CDR3 bases: TGTGCCAGCAGTTACTCGTCGGTGAGAGCGGCGAACACAGATACGCAGTATTTT. It codes for CASSYSSVRAANTDTQYF.